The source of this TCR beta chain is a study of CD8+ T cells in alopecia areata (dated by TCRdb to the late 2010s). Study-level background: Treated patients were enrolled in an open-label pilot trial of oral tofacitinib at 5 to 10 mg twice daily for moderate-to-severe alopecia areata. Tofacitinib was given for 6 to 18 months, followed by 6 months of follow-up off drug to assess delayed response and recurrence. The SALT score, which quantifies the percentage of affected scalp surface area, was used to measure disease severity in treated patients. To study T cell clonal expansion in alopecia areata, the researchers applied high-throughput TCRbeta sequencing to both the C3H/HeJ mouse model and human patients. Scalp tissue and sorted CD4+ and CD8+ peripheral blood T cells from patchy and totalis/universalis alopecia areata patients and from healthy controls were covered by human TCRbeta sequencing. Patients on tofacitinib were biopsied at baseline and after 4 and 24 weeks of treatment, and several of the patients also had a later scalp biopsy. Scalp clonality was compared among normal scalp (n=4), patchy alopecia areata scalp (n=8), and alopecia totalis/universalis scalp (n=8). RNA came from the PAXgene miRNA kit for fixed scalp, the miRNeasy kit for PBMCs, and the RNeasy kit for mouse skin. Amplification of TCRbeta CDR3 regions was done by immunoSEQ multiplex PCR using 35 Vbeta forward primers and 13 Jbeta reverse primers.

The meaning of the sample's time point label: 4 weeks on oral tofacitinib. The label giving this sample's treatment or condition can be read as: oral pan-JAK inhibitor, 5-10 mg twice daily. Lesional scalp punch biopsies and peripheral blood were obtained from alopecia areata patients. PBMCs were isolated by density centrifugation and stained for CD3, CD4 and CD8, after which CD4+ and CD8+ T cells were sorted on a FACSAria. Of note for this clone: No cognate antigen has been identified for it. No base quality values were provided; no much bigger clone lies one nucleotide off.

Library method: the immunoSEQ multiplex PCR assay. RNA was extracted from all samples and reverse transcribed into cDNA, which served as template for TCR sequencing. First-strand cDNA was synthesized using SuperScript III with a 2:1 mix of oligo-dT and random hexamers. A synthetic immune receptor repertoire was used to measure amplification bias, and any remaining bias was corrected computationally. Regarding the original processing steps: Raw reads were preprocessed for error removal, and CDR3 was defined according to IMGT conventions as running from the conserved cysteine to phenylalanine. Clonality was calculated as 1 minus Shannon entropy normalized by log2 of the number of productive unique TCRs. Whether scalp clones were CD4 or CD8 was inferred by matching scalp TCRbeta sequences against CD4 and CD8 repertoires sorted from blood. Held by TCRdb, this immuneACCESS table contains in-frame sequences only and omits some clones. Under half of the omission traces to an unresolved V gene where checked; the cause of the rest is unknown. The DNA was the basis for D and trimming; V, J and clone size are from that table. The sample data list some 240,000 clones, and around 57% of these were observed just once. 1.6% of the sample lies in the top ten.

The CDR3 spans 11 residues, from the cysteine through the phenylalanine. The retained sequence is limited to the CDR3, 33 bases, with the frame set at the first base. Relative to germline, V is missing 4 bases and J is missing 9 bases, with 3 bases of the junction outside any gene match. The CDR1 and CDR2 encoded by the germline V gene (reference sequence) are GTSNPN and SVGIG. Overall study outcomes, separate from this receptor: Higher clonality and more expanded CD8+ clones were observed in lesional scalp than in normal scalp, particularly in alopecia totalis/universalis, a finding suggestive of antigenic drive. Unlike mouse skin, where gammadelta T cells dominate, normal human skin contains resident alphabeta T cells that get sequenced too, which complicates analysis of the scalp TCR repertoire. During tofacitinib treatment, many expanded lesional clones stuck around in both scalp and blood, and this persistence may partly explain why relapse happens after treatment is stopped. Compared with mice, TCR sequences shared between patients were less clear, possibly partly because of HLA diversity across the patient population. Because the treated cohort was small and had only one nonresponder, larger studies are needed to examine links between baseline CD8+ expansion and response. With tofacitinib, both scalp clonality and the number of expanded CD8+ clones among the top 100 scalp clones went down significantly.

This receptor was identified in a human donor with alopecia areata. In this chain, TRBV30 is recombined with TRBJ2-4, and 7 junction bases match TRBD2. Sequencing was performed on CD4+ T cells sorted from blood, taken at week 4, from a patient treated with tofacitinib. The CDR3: CAWTGGGIQYF. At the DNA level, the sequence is TGTGCCTGGACTGGCGGGGGCATTCAGTACTTC.